This entry lists 26 T cell receptor beta chains sequenced from one sample in a study of blood T cell repertoires in COVID-19 (TCRdb year 2020). Libraries came from the immunoSEQ multiplex PCR assay. TCRdb stores this immuneACCESS table with in-frame sequences only. Part of the clones is absent; in the studies checked, under half of the shortfall reflects unresolved V genes, and no reason is known for the rest. The sample table shows approximately 230,000 clones, and around 87% are seen once. About 6.3% of the sample lies in the top ten. The specimen sequenced was PBMCs or T cells enriched from blood (not recorded which). The receptors stem from a woman aged 25 to 45 with acute COVID-19.

This sequence joins TRBV7-2 and TRBJ2-3; 11 bases are shared with TRBD2. V shed 4 bases, J shed 5 bases, and the junction held 8 bases outside the gene matches. Germline V gene data show CDR1 as SGHTA and CDR2 as FQGNSA. The CDR3 covers 16 residues. The DNA of the CDR3 is TGTGCCAGCAGCTCCCAACTAGCGGGAGTTAGAGATACGCAGTATTTT. Encoded protein: CASSSQLAGVRDTQYF. The full variable domain, in which reference TRBV7-2 and TRBJ2-3 provide the parts outside the CDR3, is GAGVSQSPSNKVTEKGKDVELRCDPISGHTALYWYRQSLGQGLEFLIYFQGNSAPDKSGLPSDRFSAERTGGSVSTLTIQRTQQEDSAVYLCASSSQLAGVRDTQYFGPGTRLTVL.

The V and J genes are TRBV5-4 and TRBJ2-3, with D tentatively TRBD2 (5 bases). Trimming removed 2 bases from V and 3 bases from J, with 7 bases in between. Per germline, CDR1 SGHNT and CDR2 YYREEE (reference sequence). The CDR3 contains 13 residues. CDR3 residues: CASSLEGTDTQYF. DNA of the CDR3: TGTGCCAGCAGCTTAGAGGGAACAGATACGCAGTATTTT.

This chain joins TRBV6-5 and TRBJ1-4; no clear D gene. The germline V gene has CDR1 MNHEY and CDR2 SVGAGI. With 7 bases removed from V and 7 bases from J, the gap between germline ends came to 13 bases. The CDR3 has 13 amino acids. The CDR3 DNA reads as TGTGCCAGCAATCTAAATCGAGGTGAAAAACTGTTTTTT. Its protein product is CASNLNRGEKLFF.

V gene TRBV5-1 combines with J gene TRBJ1-3; no firm D call. V dropped 1 base and J dropped 2 bases, with 10 bases sitting between them. This CDR3 has 15 residues. Germline V gene data show CDR1 as SGHRS and CDR2 as YFSETQ. CDR3 DNA: TGCGCCAGCAGCTTGTCGGGTCGGGCTGGAAACACCATATATTTT. This sequence encodes CASSLSGRAGNTIYF.

CDR3 residues: CATSDPGQLYTDTQYF. The CDR3, as DNA: TGTGCCACCAGTGATCCAGGACAGTTATACACAGATACGCAGTATTTT. The rearrangement links TRBV24-1 to TRBJ2-3, with D maybe TRBD1 (6 bases). V gave up 3 bases and J gave up 2 bases, with 14 bases separating them. Germline V gene data show CDR1 as KGHDR and CDR2 as SFDVKD. This CDR3 has 16 amino acids.

The V and J genes are TRBV18 and TRBJ1-2; 7 bases are shared with TRBD1. Losses at the gene ends were 3 bases for V and 6 bases for J; bases not matched to a gene: 7. The V gene's germline CDR1 is KGHSH and CDR2 LQKENI. The CDR3 totals 14 residues. The CDR3 region is CASSPILQGNGYTF. The DNA for the CDR3 is TGTGCCAGCTCACCCATCCTACAGGGGAATGGCTACACCTTC.

The rearrangement joins TRBV5-8 to TRBJ1-1; 7 bases map to TRBD1. Germline V gene data show CDR1 as SGHTS and CDR2 as YDEGEE. This CDR3 is 15 amino acids long. The V gene end was trimmed by 2 bases and the J gene end by 1 base; junction bases not matched to a gene: 5. The CDR3 region is CASSLGTGANTEAFF. CDR3 in DNA: TGTGCCAGCAGCTTAGGTACAGGGGCGAACACTGAAGCTTTCTTT.

This clone was seen just once. The gene calls are TRBV11-1 and TRBJ2-1; D may be TRBD1 (5 bases). The germline V gene encodes CDR1 SGHAT and CDR2 FQDESV (reference sequence). V was trimmed by 5 bases and J by 8 bases, leaving 22 bases between them. CDR3 length equals 16 residues. In nucleotides, the CDR3 is TGTGCCAGCAGCCAGGCAGGACAACTAAGGGGCGATGAGCAGTTCTTC. This codes for CASSQAGQLRGDEQFF. Based on the CDR3 plus reference TRBV11-1 and TRBJ2-1, the full variable domain is EAEVAQSPRYKITEKSQAVAFWCDPISGHATLYWYRQILGQGPELLVQFQDESVVDDSQLPKDRFSAERLKGVDSTLKIQPAELGDSAMYLCASSQAGQLRGDEQFFGPGTRLTVL.

The chain uses TRBV19 and TRBJ2-5; 8 positions match TRBD1. The ends lost 4 bases at V and 4 bases at J; junction bases unmatched: 14. Per the germline V gene, CDR1 is LNHDA and CDR2 is SQIVND (reference sequence). This CDR3 comprises 17 residues. DNA for the CDR3: TGTGCCAGTAGTAGAGGTCAGGGGGCGCTCGTGGGAGAGACCCAGTACTTC. Translation: CASSRGQGALVGETQYF.

J is TRBJ2-1 and V is TRBV19; 8 nucleotides align to TRBD1. The trim removed 6 bases at V and 7 bases at J, leaving 8 bases unmatched. The CDR3 covers 14 residues. Germline assignment: CDR1 LNHDA and CDR2 SQIVND (reference sequence). CDR3 residues: CASRRGTGVNEQFF. The CDR3 coding sequence is TGTGCCAGTAGGAGAGGGACAGGAGTAAATGAGCAGTTCTTC.

This sequence joins TRBV5-1 and TRBJ2-3; 8 bases match TRBD1. The CDR3 is 16 residues long. Losses at the gene ends were 0 bases for V and 4 bases for J; bases not matched to a gene: 7. From germline, CDR1 is SGHRS and CDR2 YFSETQ. As DNA, the CDR3 is TGCGCCAGCAGCTTGGCCAGACAGGGGTTGGCAGATACGCAGTATTTT. As protein: CASSLARQGLADTQYF. Full variable domain (outside the CDR3, taken from reference TRBV5-1 and TRBJ2-3): KAGVTQTPRYLIKTRGQQVTLSCSPISGHRSVSWYQQTPGQGLQFLFEYFSETQRNKGNFPGRFSGRQFSNSRSEMNVSTLELGDSALYLCASSLARQGLADTQYFGPGTRLTVL.

V gene TRBV2 combines with J gene TRBJ1-5; tentative D call: TRBD1 (5 bases). This CDR3 region has 14 residues. Germline V gives CDR1 SNHLY, CDR2 FYNNEI. V lost 5 bases to trimming and J lost 0 bases, with 8 bases between them. CDR3 region: CASSSQGSNQPQHF. Here the CDR3 DNA reads TGTGCCAGCAGTTCCCAGGGTAGCAATCAGCCCCAGCATTTT.

This clone was detected a few times. The chain couples TRBV7-9 to TRBJ1-1; TRBD1 matches 8 bases. Unmatched junction bases numbered 12, after V lost 5 bases and J lost 1 base. CDR1 and CDR2 (germline): SEHNR, FQNEAQ (reference sequence). The length of the CDR3 is 17 residues. The CDR3: CASSPRGLGQGNTEAFF. The CDR3 bases are TGTGCCAGCAGCCCCAGGGGCCTAGGACAGGGGAACACTGAAGCTTTCTTT.

This clone occurred a few times. The gene calls are TRBV11-2 and TRBJ2-7; D might be TRBD2 (5 bases). The CDR3 consists of 15 residues. V gave up 0 bases and J gave up 9 bases, with 18 bases separating them. Germline assignment: CDR1 SGHAT and CDR2 FQNNGV. Here the CDR3 reads CASSLEVGGATPQYF. The CDR3 nucleotides read TGTGCCAGCAGCTTAGAGGTAGGAGGAGCTACGCCGCAGTACTTC.

This chain uses TRBV6-2 or TRBV6-3 with TRBJ2-1; 7 bases agree with TRBD2. The CDR3 runs to 14 residues. J gave up 12 bases and V 0 bases, and 8 bases lay outside the gene matches. Germline V gene sequence: CDR1 MNHEY, CDR2 SVGEGT. The CDR3 spells CASSYSGRESLQFF. The CDR3 DNA reads TGTGCCAGCAGTTACTCAGGGCGGGAGAGTTTGCAGTTCTTC.

The J gene is TRBJ2-6, the V gene TRBV5-1; TRBD1 is a possible D gene (5 bases). The ends were cut back, 0 bases at V and 0 bases at J, with 13 bases in the middle. This CDR3 spans 18 amino acids. From germline, CDR1 is SGHRS and CDR2 YFSETQ. CDR3 DNA sequence: TGCGCCAGCAGCTTGGAGGGGCCCCACTACTCTGGGGCCAACGTCCTGACTTTC. Translating gives CASSLEGPHYSGANVLTF.

The rearrangement joins TRBV18 to TRBJ2-7; 16 nucleotides agree with TRBD2. Germline V CDR1 and CDR2: KGHSH, LQKENI. Trimming at V came to 6 bases and at J to 2 bases, leaving 4 bases not matched to a gene. The CDR3 contains 16 residues. The CDR3 region has the DNA TGTGCCAGCTCCCCCGGGACTAGCGGGGGGGCCTACGAGCAGTACTTC. This codes for CASSPGTSGGAYEQYF.

The chain employs TRBV5-8 and TRBJ2-7; perhaps TRBD1 as D (6 bases). The CDR3 covers 15 residues. Trimming left V 1 base short and J 4 bases short, with 15 bases between. Germline V gene sequence: CDR1 SGHTS, CDR2 YDEGEE. CDR3 protein: CASSLFRGFVYEQYF. CDR3 sequence (DNA): TGTGCCAGCAGCTTGTTCAGGGGTTTTGTATACGAGCAGTACTTC.

This chain uses TRBV28 with TRBJ1-5; D unresolved. V gave up 1 base and J gave up 7 bases, with 11 bases separating them. From germline, CDR1 is MDHEN and CDR2 SYDVKM. CDR3 length: 14 residues. This chain's CDR3 is CASSLSGVRQPQHF. CDR3 nucleotides: TGTGCCAGCAGTTTATCCGGGGTCAGACAGCCCCAGCATTTT.

The chain recombines TRBV3-1 (or the pseudogene TRBV3-2) with TRBJ2-7; TRBD2 might be the D (6 bases). The CDR3 length is 14 residues. The germline CDR1 and CDR2 sequences are LGHDT and YNNKEL (reference sequence). The V end was cut by 0 bases, the J end by 5 bases, with 11 bases between. Here the CDR3 DNA reads TGTGCCAGCAGCCAAGATACTAGCCAAAACGAGCAGTACTTC. As protein: CASSQDTSQNEQYF.

The rearrangement links TRBV4-2 to TRBJ1-1, with D uncertain. Between the trimmed V and J ends, which lost 1 base and 1 base, there was a span of 7 bases. The CDR3 runs 14 residues. CDR1 is LGHNA, CDR2 YNFKEQ, per germline. CDR3 in DNA: TGTGCCAGCAGCCAAGTTGGAGGGAACACTGAAGCTTTCTTT. This sequence encodes CASSQVGGNTEAFF.

V and J are TRBV5-1 and TRBJ1-6; the match to TRBD1 covers 10 bases. From germline, CDR1 is SGHRS and CDR2 YFSETQ. The V gene end was trimmed by 4 bases and the J gene end by 7 bases; junction bases not matched to a gene: 5. The CDR3 is 15 amino acids. The CDR3 spells CASSMRTGGNSPLHF. CDR3 DNA sequence: TGCGCCAGCAGCATGCGGACAGGGGGGAATTCACCCCTCCACTTT. The full variable domain, with the rest looked up from reference TRBV5-1 and TRBJ1-6, is KAGVTQTPRYLIKTRGQQVTLSCSPISGHRSVSWYQQTPGQGLQFLFEYFSETQRNKGNFPGRFSGRQFSNSRSEMNVSTLELGDSALYLCASSMRTGGNSPLHFGNGTRLTVT.

A word on this clone: One end of the junction is discordant with germline, which a read error may explain. This sequence joins TRBV7-7 and TRBJ2-7, with unresolved D. This CDR3 has 15 residues. Germline V CDR1 and CDR2: SSHAT, FNYEAQ (reference sequence). DNA for the CDR3: TGTGCTAGCAGCTTTCTAGGCACGAGGTCCTACGAGCAGTACTTC. This sequence encodes CASSFLGTRSYEQYF.

The chain joins TRBV19 to TRBJ1-2; 7 positions agree with TRBD1. Germline assignment: CDR1 LNHDA and CDR2 SQIVND (reference sequence). This CDR3 has 15 residues. Unmatched junction bases numbered 6, after V lost 5 bases and J lost 0 bases. CDR3 region: CASSSSGQPNYGYTF. CDR3 sequence (DNA): TGTGCCAGTAGTTCATCGGGACAGCCTAACTATGGCTACACCTTC.

The rearrangement links TRBV6-1 to TRBJ1-6; 8 bases line up with TRBD1. The CDR3 covers 12 residues. V shed 3 bases, J shed 19 bases, and the junction held 8 bases outside the gene matches. Germline V gene sequence: CDR1 MNHNS, CDR2 SASEGT. This CDR3 is CASSDITGGEHF. CDR3 sequence (DNA): TGTGCCAGCAGTGACATAACAGGGGGGGAACACTTT.

This clone was counted a single time. The J gene is TRBJ1-2, the V gene TRBV29-1; 9 nucleotides align to TRBD1. The CDR3 extends over 19 amino acids. V dropped 7 bases and J dropped 4; count of bases not matched to a gene: 25. Germline V lookup: CDR1 SQVTM, CDR2 ANQGSEA. CDR3 DNA sequence: TGCAGCGCCCCCGCTCCTCCGGGACAGGGAGACGAACGGTCCTATGGCTACACCTTC. Translating it yields CSAPAPPGQGDERSYGYTF.